This T cell receptor beta chain was captured by sequencing in a study of long-term antiretroviral therapy in people with HIV. Overall study findings and caveats: Clones that had undergone expansion before ART dominated the repertoire at all time points.

The samples comprised about 0.95-11 million cryopreserved PBMC ahead of DNA extraction. The CDR3 totals 11 residues. Germline CDR1 and CDR2: DFQATT and SNEGSKA (reference sequence). This was the immunoSEQ v3.0 assay at survey level. Only in-frame clones appear in the TCRdb table, and some are missing; sequencing was by immunoSEQ multiplex PCR. The data contain tens of thousands of clones, 80% to 90% of them singletons. Concerning this clone itself: The antigen remains unidentified. One end of the junction does not line up with germline, which may come from a read error.

Source: unsorted PBMCs, taken 0.1 years before starting antiretroviral therapy. This chain links TRBV20-1 with TRBJ2-6; weak D call: TRBD2 (6 bases). The origin of this receptor is a man between 18 and 35 years old with HIV. CDR3 sequence: CSAANPPSREW. The DNA for the CDR3 is TGCAGTGCTGCCAACCCACCTTCCCGGGAGTGG.